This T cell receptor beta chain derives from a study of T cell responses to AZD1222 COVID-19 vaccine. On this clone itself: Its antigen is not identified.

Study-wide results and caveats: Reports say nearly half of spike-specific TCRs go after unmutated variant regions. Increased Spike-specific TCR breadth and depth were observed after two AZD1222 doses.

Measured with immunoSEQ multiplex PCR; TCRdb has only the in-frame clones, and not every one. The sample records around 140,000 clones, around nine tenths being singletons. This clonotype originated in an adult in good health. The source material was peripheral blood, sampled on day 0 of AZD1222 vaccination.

The CDR3 coding sequence is TGTGCCAGCAGTTTTCTAGCCGGGGAGCAGTACTTC. It is translated as CASSFLAGEQYF. V gene TRBV27 combines with J gene TRBJ2-7; D may be TRBD2 (5 bases). This CDR3 has 12 amino acids. The V end lost 3 bases, the J end lost 7 bases, and 10 bases lay between the germline ends. Germline V gene data show CDR1 as MNHEY and CDR2 as SMNVEV (reference sequence).